A selection of T cell receptor beta chains follows, all from one sample in a study of T cell responses to AZD1222 COVID-19 vaccine. Sequencing was performed with immunoSEQ multiplex PCR; in TCRdb, only in-frame clones are kept and a portion is missing. The sample contains some 150,000 clones, approximately 90% of which appear only once. This specimen was peripheral blood, taken on day 0 of AZD1222 vaccination. The origin of the receptors is an adult in good health. Both conserved end residues are trimmed from each CDR3.

CDR3 length	J gene	V gene	CDR3 protein
14	TRBJ1-1	TRBV6-2/TRBV6-3	ASSPPPGRGRTEAF
12	TRBJ1-5	TRBV14	ASSQGGSNQPQH
14	TRBJ2-5	TRBV9	ASSPLFGGLQETQY
13	TRBJ1-3	TRBV28	ASSLGFPSGNTIY
11	TRBJ1-1	TRBV21-1	ADGYLWNTEAF
13	TRBJ2-7	TRBV3-1/TRBV3-2	ASSQSGTSLHEQY
13	TRBJ1-2	TRBV24-1	ATSDWTHGNYGYT
11	TRBJ2-7	TRBV12-3/TRBV12-4	ASRRQGVYEQY
12	TRBJ1-5	TRBV7-2	ASSRTGNNQPQH
10	TRBJ1-2	TRBV25-1	ASSLGTYGYT
14	TRBJ2-5	TRBV28	ASSPLTSEREETQY
13	TRBJ2-3	TRBV6-5	ASSAGRGRSDTQY
13	TRBJ2-3	TRBV15	ATSRAQVGGDTQY
11	TRBJ1-1	TRBV6-5	ASSYLGDTEAF
10	TRBJ2-7	TRBV9	ASSVEGGEQY
10	TRBJ1-1	TRBV28	ATRNVNTEAF
11	TRBJ2-1	TRBV7-8	ASEGHLYNEQF
14	TRBJ1-6	TRBV7-8	ASERGQGSYNSPLH
13	TRBJ2-3	TRBV7-3	ASSLGASAADTQY
12	TRBJ1-4	TRBV7-2	ASSLAQGNEKLF
13	TRBJ2-1	TRBV13	ASSSSSGNYNEQF
15	TRBJ1-1	TRBV18	ASSSLAGQLLNAEAF
15	TRBJ2-1	TRBV24-1	ATSDPREGGLGNEQF
14	TRBJ2-6	TRBV4-3	ASSQGEFSGANVLT
11	TRBJ1-1	TRBV27	ASSSRDTTEAF
14	TRBJ1-5	TRBV24-1	ATSQTRGVVGQPQH
16	TRBJ2-1	TRBV9	ASSVMGLAGAPYNEQF
11	TRBJ1-5	TRBV6-5	ASSYSTLQPQH
13	TRBJ2-2	TRBV5-8	ASSLTGGRTGELF
12	TRBJ2-7	TRBV27	ASSPAGGPPEQY
13	TRBJ2-7	TRBV19	ASSISGRSSYEQY
12	TRBJ2-7	TRBV2	ASTGTGDSYEQY
14	TRBJ2-7	TRBV5-4	ASSSGLAGVNVEQY
9	TRBJ1-2	TRBV12-3/TRBV12-4	ASSSGEGYT
14	TRBJ2-1	TRBV24-1	ATSDLGLAGANEQF
14	TRBJ1-5	TRBV28	ASSYQQGHSNQPQH
13	TRBJ2-2	TRBV10-3	AITARAANTGELF
11	TRBJ2-7	TRBV4-3	ASSQDSGDEQY
9	TRBJ1-2	TRBV20-1	SAGANYGYT
13	TRBJ2-7	TRBV28	ASSLLTGVSYEQY
13	TRBJ1-4	TRBV7-9	ASSLAGTGPEKLF
12	TRBJ2-3	TRBV5-1	ASSFAGGPDTQY
15	TRBJ1-4	TRBV5-4	ASSLSPRQSANEKLF
12	TRBJ2-1	TRBV5-4	ASFRTGRNNEQF
13	TRBJ1-5	TRBV9	ASSFGQGPNQPQH
13	TRBJ2-1	TRBV7-8	ASSLRLAVNNEQF
13	TRBJ2-2	TRBV30	AWSRGRFATGELF
13	TRBJ1-4	TRBV15	ATSSVGQTNEKLF
12	TRBJ1-2	TRBV19	ASSPTGVDYGYT